Each of the 16 T cell receptor beta chains below was sequenced from the same sample in a study of T-cell memory formation after mild COVID-19. TCRdb reprocessed the 5' RACE reads with MiXCR, giving one entry per CDR3 protein. The table lists 140,000 to 150,000 distinct CDR3 sequences, under 30% of them singletons. Material: PBMCs or a T cell subset sorted from them (not recorded which). These receptor sequences come from an adult woman who had mild COVID-19 (a few samples of this study predate the infection). Cell type and time point are not known.

V gene TRBV9 combines with J gene TRBJ1-2; TRBD1 aligns across 8 bases. After removal of 4 bases from V and 4 bases from J, the junction contained 9 bases not matched to a gene. The CDR3 contains 15 residues. Germline V gene sequence: CDR1 SGDLS, CDR2 YYNGEE. This chain's CDR3 is CASSNGQGPAYGYTF. CDR3 nucleotides: TGTGCCAGCAGCAATGGACAGGGACCCGCCTATGGCTACACCTTC.

The gene calls are TRBV6-2 or TRBV6-3 and TRBJ1-4, with D tentatively TRBD1 (5 bases). Germline lookup yields CDR1 MNHEY and CDR2 SVGEGT. The CDR3 contains 15 residues. V was pared by 5 bases and J by 7 bases, with 17 bases between. This CDR3 is CASSPTGVRGEKLFF. CDR3 nucleotide sequence: TGTGCCAGCAGTCCCACGGGGGTACGAGGTGAAAAACTGTTTTTT.

This clonotype was recorded at least ten times. This rearrangement joins TRBV2 to TRBJ2-7; TRBD2 might be the D (5 bases). V was trimmed by 6 bases and J by 2 bases, leaving 20 bases between them. The CDR3 contains 16 residues. Looked up from germline, CDR1 is SNHLY and CDR2 is FYNNEI. The CDR3 here is CASSDLPISGTYEQYF. As DNA, the CDR3 is TGTGCCAGCAGCGACCTGCCTATTTCGGGAACCTACGAGCAGTACTTC.

The chain uses TRBV6-5 and TRBJ2-6; D uncertain. Per germline, CDR1 MNHEY and CDR2 SVGAGI. V was shortened by 5 bases and J by 0 bases, with 8 bases between the two germline ends. The CDR3 contains 15 residues. The CDR3 loop is CASSPPDSGANVLTF. The CDR3 region has the DNA TGTGCCAGCAGTCCCCCTGACTCTGGGGCCAACGTCCTGACTTTC.

The J gene is TRBJ2-7, the V gene TRBV5-1; a possible D gene is TRBD2 (7 bases). The CDR3 sequence is 15 residues long. The germline gives CDR1 SGHRS, CDR2 YFSETQ. V lost 3 bases and J lost 6, with 19 bases in between. CDR3 nucleotides: TGCGCCAGCAGCTGGCCCGAGGGGGGGCGGGCCGAGCAGTACTTC. It codes for CASSWPEGGRAEQYF.

There are a few counts of this clonotype. The chain joins TRBV20-1 to TRBJ2-7; 10 bases are a match to TRBD1. Germline CDR1 and CDR2: DFQATT and SNEGSKA (reference sequence). V trimming: 5 bases; J trimming: 7 bases; junction bases outside the gene matches: 11. This CDR3 is 14 amino acids long. The CDR3 loop is CSAPGGQGKGEQYF. The CDR3 coding sequence is TGCAGTGCTCCCGGGGGACAGGGGAAGGGGGAGCAGTACTTC.

The rearrangement joins TRBV7-6 to TRBJ2-7; D gene unclear. Germline V gives CDR1 SGHVS, CDR2 FNYEAQ. The CDR3 is made up of 12 amino acids. Trimming cost V 3 bases and J 9 bases, with 12 bases left between them. The CDR3 spells CASSLQDFGQYF. DNA of the CDR3: TGTGCCAGCAGCTTGCAAGACTTCGGGCAGTACTTC.

A few counts support this clonotype. The CDR3 is CSGQQGSYEQYF. For the CDR3, the DNA is TGCAGCGGTCAACAGGGTTCCTACGAGCAGTACTTC. This chain joins TRBV29-1 and TRBJ2-7; a possible D gene is TRBD1 (6 bases). CDR1 is SQVTM and CDR2 is ANQGSEA in the germline V gene. V lost 7 bases, J lost 1 base, and 11 bases lay in between. This CDR3 spans 12 amino acids.

The chain links TRBV7-8 to TRBJ1-1, with 7 nucleotides matching TRBD1. CDR1 is SGHVS and CDR2 is FQNEAQ in the germline V gene. This CDR3 contains 13 residues. V shed 6 bases and J 4 bases; nucleotides not matched to a gene: 5. The CDR3 nucleotides are TGTGCCAGCAGTACGACAGGGAGCACTGAAGCTTTCTTT. This translates into CASSTTGSTEAFF.

In this sample, this clonotype turned up a few times. The chain couples TRBV4-1 to TRBJ1-1, with D possibly being TRBD1 (5 bases). Trimming removed 3 bases from V and 4 bases from J, with 15 bases in between. Germline-derived CDR1 and CDR2 are MGHRA and YSYEKL. The CDR3 runs 15 residues. CDR3: CASSQGVGTGTEAFF. DNA for the CDR3: TGCGCCAGCAGCCAGGGGGTCGGGACGGGCACTGAAGCTTTCTTT.

This clonotype was observed a few times. The chain recombines TRBV9 with TRBJ2-5; 8 positions match TRBD1. The CDR3 loop spans 14 amino acids. CDR1 SGDLS and CDR2 YYNGEE come from the germline V gene. V shed 3 bases and J 5 bases; nucleotides not matched to a gene: 6. Here the CDR3 reads CASSGADRVETQYF. The CDR3, as DNA: TGTGCCAGCAGCGGCGCGGACAGGGTGGAGACCCAGTACTTC.

This clonotype came up a few times. Here the CDR3 DNA reads TGTGCCAGCAGTCCTCCTCAGGAATTCTACGAGCAGTACTTC. Translation: CASSPPQEFYEQYF. The V call is TRBV6-1, the J call TRBJ2-7; no firm D call. The ends were cut back, 5 bases at V and 3 bases at J, with 14 bases in the middle. Germline CDR1 reads MNHNS; CDR2 reads SASEGT. The CDR3 totals 14 residues.

This clonotype was seen a few times. V usage is TRBV5-5 and J usage is TRBJ2-5; 7 bases match TRBD1. CDR1 SGHKS and CDR2 YYEKEE come from the germline V gene (reference sequence). CDR3 length equals 12 residues. The J segment lost 3 bases and the V segment lost 7 bases, leaving 3 bases of the junction unmatched. In DNA, the CDR3 is TGTGCCAGCGCCGGGACAGAAGAGACCCAGTACTTC. It codes for CASAGTEETQYF.

This chain links TRBV6-5 with TRBJ2-7; D unresolved. The CDR3 is 12 amino acids. V gave up 7 bases and J gave up 2 bases, with 9 bases separating them. CDR1 and CDR2 from the germline V gene are MNHEY and SVGAGI. This CDR3 is CASMGITYEQYF. The CDR3, as DNA: TGTGCCAGCATGGGTATTACCTACGAGCAGTACTTC.

This clonotype was seen more than once but under ten times. The rearrangement joins TRBV20-1 to TRBJ2-1; 8 nucleotides match TRBD2. V shed 0 bases, J shed 7 bases, and the junction held 5 bases outside the gene matches. From germline, CDR1 is DFQATT and CDR2 SNEGSKA (reference sequence). CDR3 length: 14 residues. CDR3 DNA sequence: TGCAGTGCTAGAGATCAGCGGGAGTGGAATGAGCAGTTCTTC. Amino acids: CSARDQREWNEQFF.

This sequence joins TRBV11-3 and TRBJ2-3; 14 nucleotides align to TRBD2. The V and J ends lost 4 bases and 4 bases, in that order; junction bases with no gene match: 1. Germline-derived CDR1 and CDR2 are SGHNT and YENEEA. The CDR3 is 15 residues long. The CDR3 sequence is CASSSTSGGADTQYF. CDR3 DNA: TGTGCCAGCAGCTCGACTAGCGGGGGGGCAGATACGCAGTATTTT.